The text below deals with one TCR beta chain. Its antigen remains unidentified. The data stem from a study of T cell repertoires in cytomegalovirus infection. Overall study context: HLA-B-restricted CMV epitopes that are well studied, plus recently identified HLA-C-restricted ones, were used by the study. Study-level results: Of the TCR beta families, the public ones yielded a cumulative frequency that identified carriers of CMV plus the relevant HLA. Predominance within the ex vivo response was attributable to HLA-C-restricted CMV-specific TCR beta clonotypes.

This CDR3 contains 15 residues. Germline V gene data show CDR1 as MGHRA and CDR2 as YSYEKL. The V end was cut by 3 bases, the J end by 3 bases, with 14 bases between. TCRdb reprocessed the reads via MiXCR and lists one record per CDR3 protein. The sample holds some 900,000 distinct CDR3 sequences, around a third seen once. The TCR comes from a human donor in good health (CMV status not recorded). Some clones in this sample may be carry-over from other donors' samples. The source was cultured CD8+ T cells from PBMCs, collected from culture after CMV antigen stimulation. The chain uses TRBV4-1 and TRBJ1-1, with a tentative D call TRBD1 (6 bases). The CDR3 sequence: CASSQKRGQDTEAFF. The CDR3 nucleotides are TGCGCCAGCAGCCAGAAGCGGGGGCAGGACACTGAAGCTTTCTTT.